A single sample is the source of the 10 T cell receptor beta chains below, sequenced in a study of blood T cells in healthy people across ages. Using a J-beta primer mix together with a sample-barcoded 5' primer, a second PCR was run for roughly 6 to 11 cycles. TCRdb reprocessed the 5' RACE reads via MiXCR and lists one record per CDR3 protein. The table lists 1.5 million to 1.8 million distinct CDR3 sequences, approximately 39% of them singletons. Sequencing was performed on blood. The receptor set was obtained from a young woman in good health.

This clonotype has a single count. The rearrangement joins TRBV29-1 to TRBJ2-4; D perhaps matches TRBD2 (7 bases). The germline V gene has CDR1 SQVTM and CDR2 ANQGSEA. Trimming stripped 7 bases from V and 6 bases from J, with 16 bases between. This CDR3 contains 13 residues. CDR3 nucleotide sequence: TGCAGCGCCCGCGGGGGCCAGGGAAACATTCAGTACTTC. Protein product: CSARGGQGNIQYF.

A few counts support this clonotype. The chain joins TRBV11-2 to TRBJ2-1, with 7 bases aligning to TRBD2. The J segment lost 3 bases and the V segment lost 7 bases, leaving 3 bases of the junction unmatched. This CDR3 has 13 residues. CDR1 and CDR2 from the germline V gene are SGHAT and FQNNGV. The CDR3 DNA sequence: TGTGCCAGCAACAAGCGGGGCTACAATGAGCAGTTCTTC. It specifies CASNKRGYNEQFF.

This chain links TRBV20-1 with TRBJ2-1; D gene uncertain. Germline V lookup: CDR1 DFQATT, CDR2 SNEGSKA (reference sequence). CDR3 length: 16 amino acids. V was pared by 0 bases and J by 0 bases, with 12 bases between. The CDR3 nucleotides are TGCAGTGCTAGAGATCGATGGGGAAGCTCCTACAATGAGCAGTTCTTC. It specifies CSARDRWGSSYNEQFF.

The gene calls are TRBV5-1 and TRBJ2-5; 13 nucleotides align to TRBD2. J gave up 5 bases and V 3 bases, and 4 bases lay outside the gene matches. Germline V lookup: CDR1 SGHRS, CDR2 YFSETQ. This CDR3 comprises 15 residues. CDR3 region: CASSSGTSGDETQYF. CDR3 DNA sequence: TGCGCCAGCAGCTCGGGGACTAGCGGGGACGAGACCCAGTACTTC. Variable domain in full (rest from reference TRBV5-1 and TRBJ2-5): KAGVTQTPRYLIKTRGQQVTLSCSPISGHRSVSWYQQTPGQGLQFLFEYFSETQRNKGNFPGRFSGRQFSNSRSEMNVSTLELGDSALYLCASSSGTSGDETQYFGPGTRLLVL.

This clonotype was seen a few times. The chain links TRBV29-1 to TRBJ1-2; TRBD1 matches at 8 bases. J was trimmed by 4 bases and V by 6 bases; bases with no gene match: 10. Germline V lookup: CDR1 SQVTM, CDR2 ANQGSEA. This CDR3 region has 14 residues. The CDR3 loop reads CSVVPGGTGYGYTF. DNA for the CDR3: TGCAGCGTAGTGCCAGGGGGCACAGGCTATGGCTACACCTTC. Based on the CDR3 plus reference TRBV29-1 and TRBJ1-2, the full variable domain is SAVISQKPSRDICQRGTSLTIQCQVDSQVTMMFWYRQQPGQSLTLIATANQGSEATYESGFVIDKFPISRPNLTFSTLTVSNMSPEDSSIYLCSVVPGGTGYGYTFGSGTRLTVV.

A few counts support this clonotype. The chain carries TRBV20-1 and TRBJ2-1; TRBD2 is a possible D gene (5 bases). V dropped 0 bases and J dropped 0 bases, with 12 bases sitting between them. Germline assignment: CDR1 DFQATT and CDR2 SNEGSKA (reference sequence). The CDR3 spans 16 residues. CDR3 bases: TGCAGTGCTAGAGATCGGCTAGCCAGCTCCTACAATGAGCAGTTCTTC. This gives the protein CSARDRLASSYNEQFF.

A word on this clonotype: This may arise from a read error, as a much more abundant clone is one base away. This sequence joins TRBV20-1 and TRBJ1-5, with TRBD1 identical over 12 bases. The CDR3 runs to 15 residues. Germline V gene sequence: CDR1 DFQATT, CDR2 SNEGSKA (reference sequence). Trimming took 0 bases from V and 7 from J; bases not matched to a gene: 4. The CDR3 reads CSARDKGTGGQPQHF. CDR3 nucleotide sequence: TGCAGTGCTAGAGATAAAGGGACAGGGGGCCAGCCCCAGCATTTT.

This clonotype was found a few times. The chain couples TRBV7-2 to TRBJ2-1; 8 bases agree with TRBD1. This CDR3 has 14 residues. Looked up from germline, CDR1 is SGHTA and CDR2 is FQGNSA. The V and J ends lost 5 bases and 10 bases, in that order; junction bases with no gene match: 10. This CDR3 reads CASSPRDRTKEQFF. Written as DNA, the CDR3 is TGTGCCAGCAGCCCCAGGGACAGGACGAAGGAGCAGTTCTTC.

The chain employs TRBV6-5 and TRBJ2-3, with 12 bases lining up with TRBD2. This CDR3 spans 19 amino acids. Unmatched junction bases numbered 12, after V lost 4 bases and J lost 1 base. Per the germline V gene, CDR1 is MNHEY and CDR2 is SVGAGI. CDR3 in amino acids: CASSLRNLRTSGGTDTQYF. CDR3 DNA sequence: TGTGCCAGCAGTTTACGAAACCTCCGGACTAGCGGGGGCACAGATACGCAGTATTTT.

V gene TRBV29-1 combines with J gene TRBJ2-5, with 8 bases aligning to TRBD2. The length of the CDR3 is 14 residues. V lost 7 bases and J lost 5; bases outside the gene matches: 12. CDR1 and CDR2 (germline): SQVTM, ANQGSEA. This chain's CDR3 is CSGDTSGMGETQYF. In DNA, the CDR3 is TGCAGCGGCGACACTAGCGGAATGGGGGAGACCCAGTACTTC.